Following are 21 T cell receptor beta chains from one sample sequenced in a study of human T cells and chemical hapten exposure. TCRdb recomputed calls from the RACE reads with MiXCR, one row per CDR3 protein. The sample yields 80,000 to 100,000 distinct CDR3 sequences, roughly 10% seen once. Time point in this sample: patch test 3, about 24 weeks after DPC sensitization. As to treatment: therapeutic diphenylcyclopropenone sensitization with weekly scalp DPC. Sequenced material: whole blood, taken in connection with sensitization to the hapten diphenylcyclopropenone (DPC). All receptors derive from a woman aged 50 to 60 with alopecia areata. Some clones in this sample may be carry-over from other donors' samples.

This clonotype was seen repeatedly, ten times or more. V and J are TRBV3-1 and TRBJ1-6; 7 nucleotides match TRBD1. V trimming: 4 bases; J trimming: 7 bases; junction bases outside the gene matches: 7. The CDR3 runs 15 residues. In germline, CDR1 is LGHDT, CDR2 YNNKEL (reference sequence). CDR3: CASSPTGQGNSPLHF. For the CDR3, the DNA is TGTGCCAGCAGCCCGACAGGGCAGGGGAATTCACCCCTCCACTTT.

The gene calls are TRBV20-1 and TRBJ1-2; no firm D call. V was shortened by 6 bases and J by 4 bases, with 12 bases between the two germline ends. The CDR3 extends over 12 amino acids. Germline CDR1 is DFQATT and CDR2 is SNEGSKA (reference sequence). DNA for the CDR3: TGCAGTGCCGAACTGGAAGCCTATGGCTACACCTTC. Translating gives CSAELEAYGYTF.

This clonotype has only a few counts. The chain uses TRBV12-3 or TRBV12-4 and TRBJ2-7, with D hard to call. The V end was cut by 6 bases, the J end by 5 bases, with 8 bases between. CDR3 size: 11 residues. CDR3 DNA sequence: TGTGCCAGCAGCCTTCTTAACGAGCAGTACTTC. Translating it yields CASSLLNEQYF.

The sample holds a few counts of this clonotype. The chain has TRBV5-4 and TRBJ2-7; 9 nucleotides agree with TRBD1. Germline-derived CDR1 and CDR2 are SGHNT and YYREEE (reference sequence). There are 15 residues in the CDR3. Losses at the gene ends were 0 bases for V and 1 base for J; bases not matched to a gene: 2. CDR3 loop: CASSLVGQGSYEQYF. The DNA for the CDR3 is TGTGCCAGCAGCTTGGTCGGACAGGGGTCCTACGAGCAGTACTTC.

This clonotype was counted a few times. This sequence joins TRBV14 and TRBJ1-1; 8 bases are shared with TRBD1. Germline CDR1 is SGHDN and CDR2 is FVKESK. This CDR3 is built from 15 residues. Losses at the gene ends were 4 bases for V and 1 base for J; bases not matched to a gene: 5. The CDR3: CASSPVGQGNTEAFF. The DNA of the CDR3 is TGTGCCAGCAGCCCCGTCGGACAGGGGAACACTGAAGCTTTCTTT.

This chain connects TRBV6-4 to TRBJ2-3, with 8 bases identical to TRBD2. The CDR3 spans 15 residues. CDR1 is MRHNA, CDR2 SNTAGT, per germline. Germline trimming cut 0 bases from V and 3 bases from J; bases unmatched to any gene: 2. Here the CDR3 DNA reads TGTGCCAGCAGTGACTCGGCTAGCGGGACAGATACGCAGTATTTT. Translated: CASSDSASGTDTQYF.

This clonotype was seen at least ten times. This chain connects TRBV6-2 or TRBV6-3 to TRBJ2-7; 10 nucleotides align to TRBD2. The CDR3 runs to 14 residues. The V segment lost 6 bases and the J segment 6 bases; nucleotides outside the gene matches: 8. Per germline, CDR1 MNHEY and CDR2 SVGEGT. CDR3 region: CASSSPLAGVEQYF. The CDR3 DNA is TGTGCCAGCAGCTCACCTCTAGCGGGAGTCGAGCAGTACTTC.

This rearrangement joins TRBV10-2 to TRBJ2-1; TRBD2 matches 9 bases. After removal of 7 bases from V and 10 bases from J, the junction contained 8 bases not matched to a gene. Germline-derived CDR1 and CDR2 are WSHSY and SAAADI. The length of the CDR3 is 13 residues. Written as DNA, the CDR3 is TGCGCCAGCACCCCGGGGCTAGCGGGAGAGCAGTTCTTC. It encodes CASTPGLAGEQFF.

In this sample, this clonotype turned up a few times. The chain recombines TRBV5-4 with TRBJ1-4; D ambiguous. This CDR3 is built from 13 residues. Germline V CDR1 and CDR2: SGHNT, YYREEE (reference sequence). Deletions cut 0 bases from V and 5 bases from J, with 5 bases between. The CDR3 is CASSLGPNEKLFF. DNA for the CDR3: TGTGCCAGCAGCTTGGGCCCGAATGAAAAACTGTTTTTT.

This clonotype occurred a few times. The chain employs TRBV20-1 and TRBJ1-4, with TRBD1 identical over 7 bases. Trimming cost V 2 bases and J 10 bases; bases outside gene matches: 13. Germline CDR1 reads DFQATT; CDR2 reads SNEGSKA (reference sequence). This CDR3 is 15 amino acids long. CDR3 amino acids: CSARWAAGGRGKLFF. CDR3 sequence (DNA): TGCAGTGCTAGATGGGCCGCAGGGGGGAGGGGAAAACTGTTTTTT.

The rearrangement uses TRBV3-1 and TRBJ2-5, with TRBD2 as a possible D gene (5 bases). V lost 4 bases, J lost 7 bases, and 7 bases lay in between. Looked up from germline, CDR1 is LGHDT and CDR2 is YNNKEL (reference sequence). This CDR3 contains 11 residues. The CDR3 nucleotides read TGTGCCAGCAGCCTCCGGGGGACCCAGTACTTC. It codes for CASSLRGTQYF.

This chain uses TRBV6-2 or TRBV6-3 with TRBJ1-1; 7 positions agree with TRBD1. CDR3 size: 14 residues. The V gene end was trimmed by 5 bases and the J gene end by 1 base; junction bases not matched to a gene: 4. Germline CDR1 MNHEY, CDR2 SVGEGT. CDR3 loop: CASSTGVRNTEAFF. The DNA for the CDR3 is TGTGCCAGCAGTACAGGGGTTAGGAACACTGAAGCTTTCTTT.

The table lists this clonotype with many counts. This chain links TRBV28 with TRBJ2-3, with 7 bases lining up with TRBD2. Per the germline V gene, CDR1 is MDHEN and CDR2 is SYDVKM. This CDR3 has 15 residues. Trimming cost V 2 bases and J 1 base; bases outside gene matches: 3. CDR3 region: CASSLAGAGTDTQYF. The CDR3 region has the DNA TGTGCCAGCAGTTTAGCGGGAGCCGGCACAGATACGCAGTATTTT.

The V and J genes are TRBV29-1 and TRBJ2-3; no clear D gene. Germline CDR1 SQVTM, CDR2 ANQGSEA. There are 11 residues in the CDR3. Trimming cost V 6 bases and J 3 bases, with 7 bases left between them. CDR3 DNA: TGCAGCGTGAAGAGGACAGATACGCAGTATTTT. Translated, it gives CSVKRTDTQYF.

This clonotype was seen ten or more times. The rearrangement links TRBV7-2 to TRBJ2-7, with TRBD1 identical over 8 bases. Germline-derived CDR1 and CDR2 are SGHTA and FQGNSA. The CDR3 totals 13 residues. The ends lost 2 bases at V and 4 bases at J; junction bases unmatched: 1. This CDR3 reads CASSLQGAYEQYF. CDR3 bases: TGTGCCAGCAGCTTACAGGGGGCTTACGAGCAGTACTTC.

CDR3 coding DNA: TGCAGTGCTAGAGATAACCCAGGACCTGGAAACACCATATATTTT. Its protein is CSARDNPGPGNTIYF. V gene TRBV20-1 combines with J gene TRBJ1-3, with D uncertain. V gave up 0 bases and J gave up 2 bases, with 11 bases separating them. Germline V gene sequence: CDR1 DFQATT, CDR2 SNEGSKA (reference sequence). This CDR3 is 15 amino acids long.

This clonotype came up many times. The rearrangement joins TRBV4-2 to TRBJ2-5; tentative D call: TRBD2 (5 bases). The germline V and J ends were trimmed by 6 bases and 4 bases, with 12 bases remaining between them. The V gene's germline CDR1 is LGHNA and CDR2 YNFKEQ. The CDR3 covers 13 residues. The CDR3 is CASSREGSETQYF. The CDR3 DNA reads as TGTGCCAGCAGTCGTGAGGGATCAGAGACCCAGTACTTC.

This clonotype was counted a few times. V is TRBV28 and J is TRBJ2-5; tentative D call: TRBD2 (6 bases). The germline V gene encodes CDR1 MDHEN and CDR2 SYDVKM. V lost 6 bases and J 3 bases, leaving 20 bases between the germline ends. The CDR3 sequence is 16 residues long. The CDR3 reads CASSSTGVSGKETQYF. The CDR3 DNA follows: TGTGCCAGCAGCTCCACGGGGGTTAGCGGAAAAGAGACCCAGTACTTC.

This clonotype was recorded many times. The V and J genes are TRBV6-2 or TRBV6-3 and TRBJ1-2, with TRBD1 matching 10 bases. The length of the CDR3 is 13 residues. The germline V gene encodes CDR1 MNHEY and CDR2 SVGEGT. Trimming removed 8 bases from V and 8 bases from J; junction bases left unmatched: 8. CDR3 region: CASVPPGQGGYTF. The CDR3 nucleotides are TGTGCCAGCGTCCCCCCGGGACAGGGGGGCTACACCTTC.

The V and J genes are TRBV12-3 or TRBV12-4 and TRBJ1-6; D is unclear. This CDR3 spans 12 amino acids. Between the trimmed V and J ends, which lost 3 bases and 13 bases, there was a span of 10 bases. The CDR3 DNA reads TGTGCCAGCAGTTTGGGCCCACCGCCCCTCCACTTT. As protein: CASSLGPPPLHF.

The chain has TRBV30 and TRBJ2-1, with 15 bases matching TRBD2. J gave up 10 bases and V 2 bases, and 3 bases lay outside the gene matches. The CDR3 is made up of 14 amino acids. Germline values: CDR1 GTSNPN, CDR2 SVGIG (reference sequence). CDR3 in amino acids: CAWSTGTSGREQFF. DNA for the CDR3: TGTGCCTGGAGTACCGGGACTAGCGGGAGGGAGCAGTTCTTC.